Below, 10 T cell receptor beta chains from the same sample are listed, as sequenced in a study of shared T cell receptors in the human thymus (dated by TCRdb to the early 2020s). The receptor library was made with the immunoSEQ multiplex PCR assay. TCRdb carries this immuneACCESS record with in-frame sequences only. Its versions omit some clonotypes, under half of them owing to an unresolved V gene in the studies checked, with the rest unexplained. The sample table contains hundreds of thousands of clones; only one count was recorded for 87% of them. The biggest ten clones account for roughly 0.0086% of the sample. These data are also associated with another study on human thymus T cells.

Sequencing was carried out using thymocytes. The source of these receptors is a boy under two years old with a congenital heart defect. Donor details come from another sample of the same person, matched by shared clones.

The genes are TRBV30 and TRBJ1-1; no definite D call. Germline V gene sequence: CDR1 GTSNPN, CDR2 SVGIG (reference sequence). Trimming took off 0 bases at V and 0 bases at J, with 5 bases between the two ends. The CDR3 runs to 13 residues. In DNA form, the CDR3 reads TGTGCCTGGAGTGTACGGTTGAACACTGAAGCTTTCTTT. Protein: CAWSVRLNTEAFF.

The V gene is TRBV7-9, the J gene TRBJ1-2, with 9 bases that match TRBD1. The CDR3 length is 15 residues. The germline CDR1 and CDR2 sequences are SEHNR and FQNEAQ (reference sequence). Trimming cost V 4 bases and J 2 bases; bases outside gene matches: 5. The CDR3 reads CASSSQQGANYGYTF. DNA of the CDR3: TGTGCCAGCAGCTCACAACAGGGGGCGAACTATGGCTACACCTTC.

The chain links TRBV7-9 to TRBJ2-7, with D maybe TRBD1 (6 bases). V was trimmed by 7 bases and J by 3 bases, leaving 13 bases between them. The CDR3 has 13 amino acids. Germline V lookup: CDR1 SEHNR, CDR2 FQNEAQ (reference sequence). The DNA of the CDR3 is TGTGCCAGCAACAACGAGGGGGTCTACGAGCAGTACTTC. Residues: CASNNEGVYEQYF.

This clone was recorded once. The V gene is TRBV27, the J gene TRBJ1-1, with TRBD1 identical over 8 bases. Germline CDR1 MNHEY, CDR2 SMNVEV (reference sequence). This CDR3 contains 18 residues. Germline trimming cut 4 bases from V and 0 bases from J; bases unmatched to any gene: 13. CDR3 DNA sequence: TGTGCCAGCAGTTCGGACAGGGAAGGGAACCACATGAACACTGAAGCTTTCTTT. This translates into CASSSDREGNHMNTEAFF.

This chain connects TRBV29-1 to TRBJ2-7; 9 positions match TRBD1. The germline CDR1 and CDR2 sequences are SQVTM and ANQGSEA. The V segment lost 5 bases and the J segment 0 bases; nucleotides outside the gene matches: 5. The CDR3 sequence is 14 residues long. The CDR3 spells CSVPTGGSSYEQYF. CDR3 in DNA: TGCAGCGTTCCGACAGGGGGGAGCTCCTACGAGCAGTACTTC.

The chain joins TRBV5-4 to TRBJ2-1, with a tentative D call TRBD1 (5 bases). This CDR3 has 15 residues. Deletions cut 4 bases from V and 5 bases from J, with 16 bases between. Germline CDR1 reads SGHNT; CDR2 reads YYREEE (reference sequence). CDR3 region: CASSLRVRSDNEQFF. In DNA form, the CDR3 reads TGTGCCAGCAGCCTCAGGGTGAGGTCCGACAATGAGCAGTTCTTC.

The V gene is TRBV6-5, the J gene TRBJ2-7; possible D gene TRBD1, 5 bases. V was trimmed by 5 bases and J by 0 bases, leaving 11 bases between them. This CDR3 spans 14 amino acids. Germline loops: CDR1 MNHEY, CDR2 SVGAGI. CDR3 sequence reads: CASSPQVFSYEQYF. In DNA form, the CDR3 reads TGTGCCAGCAGTCCACAGGTGTTCTCCTACGAGCAGTACTTC.

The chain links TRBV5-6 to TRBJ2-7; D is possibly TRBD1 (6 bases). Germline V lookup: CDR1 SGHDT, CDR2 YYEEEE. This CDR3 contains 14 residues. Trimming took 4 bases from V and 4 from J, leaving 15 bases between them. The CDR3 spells CASSLQGRGYEQYF. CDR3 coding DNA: TGTGCCAGCAGCCTACAGGGACGGGGATACGAGCAGTACTTC.

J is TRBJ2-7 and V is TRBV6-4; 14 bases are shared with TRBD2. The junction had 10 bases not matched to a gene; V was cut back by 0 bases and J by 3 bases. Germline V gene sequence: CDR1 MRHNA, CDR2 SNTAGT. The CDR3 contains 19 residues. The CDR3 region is CASSDSTSGRALLNYEQYF. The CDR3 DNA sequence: TGTGCCAGCAGTGACTCGACTAGCGGGAGGGCCCTCTTGAACTACGAGCAGTACTTC.

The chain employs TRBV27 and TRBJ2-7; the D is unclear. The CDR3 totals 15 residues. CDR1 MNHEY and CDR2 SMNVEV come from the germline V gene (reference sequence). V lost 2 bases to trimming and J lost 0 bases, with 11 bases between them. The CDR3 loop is CASSLLGSTSYEQYF. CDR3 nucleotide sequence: TGTGCCAGCAGTTTACTTGGCAGTACCTCCTACGAGCAGTACTTC.